This TCR beta chain was obtained from a study of cytomegalovirus exposure and HLA in healthy donors. General study findings and limits: Altogether, some 170 TCR beta chains were recorded as cytomegalovirus-associated.

Details on this clone: Its antigen is currently unknown.

Measured with immunoSEQ multiplex PCR; TCRdb has only the in-frame clones, and not every one. The sample records 60,000 or so clones, over 75% being singletons. Donors came from a validation cohort of 95 to 150 subjects, distinct from the first 666-subject cohort. The TCR comes from a woman aged 25 to 39 in good health and CMV-seronegative. Sequencing was done on a sample of PBMCs.

CDR3 residues: CASSQSRVTEQYF. The CDR3 region has the DNA TGCGCCAGCAGCCAAAGCAGGGTAACCGAGCAGTACTTC. The gene calls are TRBV4-3 and TRBJ2-7; D is perhaps TRBD1 (5 bases). The length of the CDR3 is 13 residues. The ends were cut back, 2 bases at V and 6 bases at J, with 11 bases in the middle. Germline-derived CDR1 and CDR2 are LGHNA and YSLEER.